These 5 T cell receptor beta chains were all obtained from the same sample, sequenced in a study of T cell responses to AZD1222 COVID-19 vaccine (dated by TCRdb to 2020 to 2022). What this sample's time point label stands for: baseline before first vaccination. Libraries were built with the immunoSEQ multiplex PCR assay. TCRdb provides this immuneACCESS table in a form limited to in-frame rearrangements. Some clones are lacking; in checked studies, under half of them reflect an unresolved V gene, and why the rest are absent is not known. This sample lists roughly 180,000 clones; around 90% were detected once. More than 0.4% of the sample goes to the ten largest clones. Sequenced material: peripheral blood, taken on day 0 of AZD1222 vaccination. The receptors come from an adult in good health.

This sequence joins TRBV5-1 and TRBJ1-1; possible D gene TRBD1, 5 bases. The V gene's germline CDR1 is SGHRS and CDR2 YFSETQ. V lost 0 bases and J 4 bases, leaving 10 bases between the germline ends. This CDR3 comprises 14 residues. CDR3 loop: CASSLEIGGTEAFF. Written as DNA, the CDR3 is TGCGCCAGCAGCTTGGAAATTGGGGGCACTGAAGCTTTCTTT.

The chain uses TRBV2 and TRBJ1-1; no definite D call. CDR3 size: 13 residues. CDR1 and CDR2 (germline): SNHLY, FYNNEI. V was trimmed by 2 bases and J by 1 base, leaving 5 bases between them. As DNA, the CDR3 is TGTGCCAGCAGTGAAAGACCGAACACTGAAGCTTTCTTT. This sequence encodes CASSERPNTEAFF.

This clone was detected only once. The chain employs TRBV28 and TRBJ2-2; D gene ambiguous. Germline values: CDR1 MDHEN, CDR2 SYDVKM. This CDR3 is 13 amino acids long. Trimming shortened V by 5 bases and J by 4 bases, and 8 bases separated the two germline ends. CDR3 in amino acids: CASSTPGTGELFF. In DNA form, the CDR3 reads TGTGCCAGCAGTACCCCGGGCACCGGGGAGCTGTTTTTT.

The chain links TRBV5-8 to TRBJ2-4, with D unresolved. Trimming removed 0 bases at V and 0 bases at J, with 13 bases between. The CDR3 totals 17 residues. In germline, CDR1 is SGHTS, CDR2 YDEGEE. Written as DNA, the CDR3 is TGTGCCAGCAGCTTGGTGGTGACAACACTAGCCAAAAACATTCAGTACTTC. Its protein product is CASSLVVTTLAKNIQYF.

This clone was seen only once. The J gene is TRBJ2-5, the V gene TRBV5-1; 10 positions agree with TRBD1. CDR3 length: 14 residues. Trimming took 6 bases from V and 2 from J; bases not matched to a gene: 4. Germline V lookup: CDR1 SGHRS, CDR2 YFSETQ. The CDR3 region is CASTLDRGQETQYF. Written as DNA, the CDR3 is TGCGCCAGCACGTTGGACAGGGGGCAAGAGACCCAGTACTTC.